This TCR beta chain is drawn from a study of blood T cells in healthy people across ages. Background on the study: Template switching retrieved approximately one barcoded beta molecule for each two T cells.

Germline CDR1 is MNHGY and CDR2 is SVAAGI. There are 14 residues in the CDR3. Notes on this clonotype: Its target is unknown. Germline and junction disagree at one end, which may indicate a read error.

Findings of the study overall: Diversity estimates drawn from one million T cells were deemed underestimates.

Total RNA amounts of at least 5 micrograms were extracted per sample. PCR was performed a second time for about 7 to 11 cycles using a sample-barcoded 5' primer and a J-beta primer mix. Every cDNA was tagged by a template-switch adaptor with 12 random nucleotides. TCRdb re-called the 5' RACE reads through MiXCR, storing one row per CDR3 protein. The table includes over 1,500,000 distinct CDR3 sequences, roughly two fifths detected once. The rearrangement uses TRBV6-9 and TRBJ1-2, with D maybe TRBD1 (6 bases). The sample taken for sequencing was blood. This clonotype was obtained from a human donor in good health. For the CDR3, the DNA is TGTACCAGCAGATATACCCGGGACACCTATGGCTACACCTTC. Its translation is CTSRYTRDTYGYTF.